Listed here is a single T cell receptor (beta chain). This clone was recorded only once. Its antigen remains undetermined. Qualities for individual bases were not recorded, and no much larger clone is one base off. What the time point label conveys for this sample: baseline before first vaccination. Vaccinee samples came from UK trials COV001 and COV002, including a single-blind randomized controlled phase 2/3 trial of AZD1222 (ChAdOx1 nCoV-19) in healthy adults. For TCRbeta chain sequencing, PBMC samples from trial participants were taken at day 0 and at day 28 after the second dose. The record originates from a study of T cell responses to AZD1222 COVID-19 vaccine (dated by TCRdb to the early 2020s). In the study overall: AZD1222 recipients with second doses at about 4 weeks or about 12 weeks were pooled, because spike-specific TCR depth and breadth did not differ between schedules. TCR sequencing was performed for about 240 trial participants, of whom around 210 were given two doses of AZD1222 and some 26 were given two doses of MenACWY control vaccine. Trial participants were enrolled by age into subgroups of 18-55, 56-69 and 70-plus years, and roughly 160, 29 and 62 TCR-sequenced participants, respectively, were included in these subgroups.

What the research found in general, with its limitations: After two AZD1222 doses, both the breadth and the depth of spike-specific TCRs were significantly higher than at day 0 and than in MenACWY recipients. The whole spike protein was spanned by vaccine-associated CD4 TCRs, and dominant responses were seen in regions 160-218 and 743-854. Participants were mostly white British and included more females than males, and it was suggested by the authors that clonal diversity may have been underestimated. Conclusions about previously exposed vaccinees were limited because only a handful of AZD1222 recipients were SARS-CoV-2 seropositive at baseline. The 56-69-year group was small, and its depth increase did not reach significance, likely because of low power. Because no samples from the day 14 peak response were available, repertoires could be characterized only after the peak T cell response. Nearly half of unique spike-specific TCRs reportedly recognized epitopes outside regions mutated in the B.1.351 and B.1.1.7 variants.

The CDR3 regions of human TCRbeta chains were subjected to immunosequencing. As for the original processing: TCRs in the repertoires were compared against a reference library of SARS-CoV-2-specific TCRs that had been generated with the MIRA antigen-specificity platform. Breadth meant the fraction of unique TCRs that were SARS-CoV-2-associated, whereas depth meant the fraction of total T cells that were SARS-CoV-2-associated. Using the MIRA data, every spike-specific TCR was mapped to the spike region that the TCR reacted to and assigned to either a CD4 or a CD8 class. Log10-transformed breadth and depth values were compared by one-way ANOVA with Sidak's multiple comparisons tests. TCRdb took over this immuneACCESS table, retaining in-frame rearrangements with V and J assigned. Such tables are incomplete; in checked studies, under half of the missing clones stem from an unresolved V gene, and the remainder is unexplained. V and J calls plus clone size are reproduced from that table; the DNA served to infer D and trimming. The table for this sample lists about 140,000 clones; 80% to 95% of them were counted only once. The leading ten clones occupy approximately 4.7% of the sample.

The receptor comes from an adult in good health. Sample: peripheral blood, taken on day 0 of AZD1222 vaccination.

The sequence in DNA is TGTGCCAGCAGTGAAACGTGGGACAGCTCCTACGAGCAGTACTTC. Translation gives CASSETWDSSYEQYF. This chain joins TRBV6-1 to TRBJ2-7; 7 junctional bases match TRBD1. Including cysteine and phenylalanine, the CDR3 has 15 amino acids. Solely the CDR3 DNA is kept, with 45 bases framed from the first base. V loses 2 bases at its end and J loses 0 bases; junction bases beyond the gene matches: 4. CDR1 and CDR2, looked up from the germline V gene, are MNHNS and SASEGT.